This T cell receptor (beta chain) emerged from a study of OX40 agonist ivuxolimab in advanced cancers. The CDR3 is made up of 16 amino acids. Germline V lookup: CDR1 MDHEN, CDR2 SYDVKM. With V trimmed by 4 bases and J by 5 bases, 7 bases remained unmatched. Data came from immunoSEQ multiplex PCR; TCRdb stores just in-frame clones and leaves some out. The sample shows about 61,000 clones, approximately 91% of them seen only once. Sequencing used CD4+ or CD8+ T cells sorted from blood, obtained in a trial of the OX40 agonist ivuxolimab. This receptor was identified in an adult with an advanced solid tumor such as melanoma, head and neck, liver or kidney cancer. This chain uses TRBV28 with TRBJ2-1, with 11 bases identical to TRBD2. The CDR3 DNA follows: TGTGCCAGCAGTTCAAGGGGACTAGCGGCGGACAATGAGCAGTTCTTC. Its protein is CASSSRGLAADNEQFF.